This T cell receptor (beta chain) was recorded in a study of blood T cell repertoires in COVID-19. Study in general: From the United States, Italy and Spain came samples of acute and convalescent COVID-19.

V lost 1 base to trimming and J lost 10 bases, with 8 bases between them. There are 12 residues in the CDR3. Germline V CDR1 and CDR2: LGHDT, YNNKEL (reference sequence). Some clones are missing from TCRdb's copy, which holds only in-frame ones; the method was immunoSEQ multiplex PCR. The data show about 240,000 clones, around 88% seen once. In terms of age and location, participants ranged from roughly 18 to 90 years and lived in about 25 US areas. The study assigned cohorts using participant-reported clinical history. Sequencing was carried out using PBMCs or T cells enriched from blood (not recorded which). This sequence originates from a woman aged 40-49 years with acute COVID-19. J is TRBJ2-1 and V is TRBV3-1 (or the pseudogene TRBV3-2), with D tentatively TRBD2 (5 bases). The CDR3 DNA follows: TGTGCCAGCAGCCAAGCAGCGGTCGAGCAGTTCTTC. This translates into CASSQAAVEQFF.